Shown below are 10 T cell receptor beta chains from a single sample sequenced in a study of T cells in Graves' hyperthyroidism and ophthalmopathy. There were TCR beta CDR3 regions amplified from RNA transcripts. The HTBI primer set drove a first-round RT-PCR of the TCR CDR3. TCRdb ran MiXCR on the multiplex PCR reads and lists one entry per CDR3 protein. The sample shows about 640,000 distinct CDR3 sequences, about 14% of them seen only once. The sequencing input was blood. These receptors came from a woman aged 50 to 60 with Graves' ophthalmopathy.

As for this clonotype: This may stem from a read error, because a much larger clone lies one nucleotide away. V is TRBV4-3 and J is TRBJ1-5, with TRBD1 as a possible D gene (5 bases). The CDR3 consists of 16 residues. Germline CDR1 and CDR2: LGHNA and YSLEER. Here the CDR3 DNA reads TGCACCAGCAGCCAAGCGGCAGGGTTCTTCGGTCAGCCCCAGCATTTT. It encodes CTSSQAAGFFGQPQHF.

This clonotype was detected ten times or more. This chain links TRBV20-1 with TRBJ2-7; tentatively, D is TRBD2 (6 bases). Deletions cut 3 bases from V and 4 bases from J, with 25 bases between. CDR3 length equals 17 residues. Germline CDR1 reads DFQATT; CDR2 reads SNEGSKA (reference sequence). CDR3 DNA: TGCAGTGCTAGGGACCCCGACTGGCGGGGCAGCGGTTACGAGCAGTACTTC. Translated, it gives CSARDPDWRGSGYEQYF.

This clonotype was recorded at least ten times. The V and J genes are TRBV12-3 or TRBV12-4 and TRBJ2-1; tentatively, D is TRBD1 (6 bases). The CDR3 covers 16 residues. V was pared by 4 bases and J by 5 bases, with 18 bases between. The CDR3 is CASSYGTRTKNNEQFF. The CDR3 DNA is TGTGCCAGCAGTTACGGGACAAGAACAAAGAACAATGAGCAGTTCTTC.

This clonotype was seen only a few times. V and J are TRBV27 and TRBJ1-1; D not resolved. Germline CDR1 and CDR2: MNHEY and SMNVEV (reference sequence). V was shortened by 3 bases and J by 0 bases, with 11 bases between the two germline ends. There are 15 residues in the CDR3. CDR3 DNA: TGTGCCAGCAGTTTCCGCTTGACAATGAACACTGAAGCTTTCTTT. Its protein product is CASSFRLTMNTEAFF.

This clonotype occurred a few times. The chain carries TRBV6-2 or TRBV6-3 and TRBJ2-7; tentative D call: TRBD2 (7 bases). CDR3 length: 15 residues. V shed 0 bases and J shed 6 bases, with 15 bases lying between them. The germline CDR1 and CDR2 sequences are MNHEY and SVGEGT. In DNA form, the CDR3 reads TGTGCCAGCAGTTACTCGACGGGGGGCGAGGGCGAGCAGTACTTC. Translating gives CASSYSTGGEGEQYF.

The chain employs TRBV20-1 and TRBJ1-2, with 11 bases lining up with TRBD1. J was trimmed by 7 bases and V by 3 bases; bases with no gene match: 13. CDR1 and CDR2 (germline): DFQATT, SNEGSKA (reference sequence). CDR3 length equals 16 residues. This CDR3 reads CSASHPRTGGLFGYTF. CDR3 DNA: TGCAGTGCTAGTCACCCGAGGACAGGGGGCTTGTTTGGCTACACCTTC.

This clonotype occurred a few times. This chain joins TRBV27 and TRBJ2-1; 10 bases map to TRBD2. The CDR3 contains 16 residues. Unmatched junction bases numbered 6, after V lost 3 bases and J lost 4 bases. The V gene's germline CDR1 is MNHEY and CDR2 SMNVEV (reference sequence). The CDR3 spells CASSFTTSGWYNEQFF. DNA of the CDR3: TGTGCCAGCAGTTTTACGACTAGCGGGTGGTACAATGAGCAGTTCTTC.

This clonotype came up many times. The chain employs TRBV18 and TRBJ1-3; D is uncertain. The V end lost 0 bases, the J end lost 0 bases, and 9 bases lay between the germline ends. CDR1 and CDR2 from the germline V gene are KGHSH and LQKENI. This CDR3 has 16 amino acids. The CDR3 DNA is TGTGCCAGCTCACCACCAAACTTTGGCTCTGGAAACACCATATATTTT. Its protein is CASSPPNFGSGNTIYF.

This clonotype was detected only a few times. The genes are TRBV7-9 and TRBJ1-5; D gene unclear. Germline loops: CDR1 SEHNR, CDR2 FQNEAQ (reference sequence). CDR3 length equals 16 residues. V shed 0 bases and J shed 2 bases, with 11 bases lying between them. The CDR3 protein is CASSLASGRGNQPQHF. The CDR3 nucleotides read TGTGCCAGCAGCTTAGCCTCGGGGAGGGGCAATCAGCCCCAGCATTTT.

The CDR3 region has the DNA TGCGCCAGCAGCCACCCCGGGACGCCACTAGCCAAAAACATTCAGTACTTC. Its translation is CASSHPGTPLAKNIQYF. This chain links TRBV4-1 with TRBJ2-4; D may match TRBD1 or TRBD2 (5 bases each). Trimming cost V 3 bases and J 0 bases, with 15 bases left between them. CDR1 MGHRA and CDR2 YSYEKL come from the germline V gene. The CDR3 consists of 17 residues.